The next 30 T cell receptor beta chains were all read from a single sample in a study of OX40 agonist ivuxolimab in advanced cancers. The repertoire was sequenced with immunoSEQ multiplex PCR; TCRdb's copy has only in-frame clones and lacks some. The data contain tens of thousands of clones, over 60% of them singletons. The sample here was CD4+ or CD8+ T cells sorted from blood, taken in a trial of the OX40 agonist ivuxolimab. These receptors were collected from an adult with an advanced solid tumor such as melanoma, head and neck, liver or kidney cancer.

For the CDR3, the DNA is TGTGCCAGCAGCTCCTTATATGGCTACACCTTC. It encodes CASSSLYGYTF. The chain has TRBV11-2 and TRBJ1-2; D gene uncertain. The CDR3 loop spans 11 amino acids. Germline CDR1 reads SGHAT; CDR2 reads FQNNGV. The V and J ends lost 4 bases and 5 bases respectively, with 5 bases between them.

As DNA, the CDR3 is TGTGCCATTGAGAGCTCTGGAAACACCATATATTTT. Its translation: CAIESSGNTIYF. The chain carries TRBV2 and TRBJ1-3, with unresolved D. This CDR3 is 12 amino acids long. Germline V gives CDR1 SNHLY, CDR2 FYNNEI. Trimming stripped 10 bases from V and 0 bases from J, with 7 bases between.

This clone was seen a few times. The chain carries TRBV11-2 and TRBJ1-6; D remains unclear. V gave up 8 bases and J gave up 10 bases, with 21 bases separating them. The CDR3 consists of 15 residues. Germline V gives CDR1 SGHAT, CDR2 FQNNGV. DNA of the CDR3: TGTGCCAGCGAAGACACTAAATCTTACACCTCACCCCTCCACTTT. As protein: CASEDTKSYTSPLHF.

The V gene is TRBV19, the J gene TRBJ1-3; TRBD1 is a possible D gene (6 bases). Deletions cut 6 bases from V and 0 bases from J, with 12 bases between. Per germline, CDR1 LNHDA and CDR2 SQIVND (reference sequence). This CDR3 region has 15 residues. The CDR3 region is CASRSRDNSGNTIYF. CDR3 nucleotides: TGTGCCAGTAGGAGCCGGGACAACTCTGGAAACACCATATATTTT.

The chain links TRBV9 to TRBJ2-2; 9 nucleotides match TRBD1. V shed 0 bases, J shed 5 bases, and the junction held 11 bases outside the gene matches. Germline V gives CDR1 SGDLS, CDR2 YYNGEE. The CDR3 has 18 residues. This CDR3 reads CASSVDAQGARRTGELFF. The CDR3 DNA follows: TGTGCCAGCAGCGTAGATGCACAGGGGGCAAGACGAACCGGGGAGCTGTTTTTT.

The rearrangement links TRBV12-5 to TRBJ2-7, with unresolved D. Between the trimmed V and J ends, which lost 2 bases and 2 bases, there was a span of 13 bases. CDR3 length equals 15 residues. Germline V gene data show CDR1 as LGHNT and CDR2 as FRNRAP. In DNA form, the CDR3 reads TGTGCTAGTGGTTTGATCCATCCCCAGCCCTACGAGCAGTACTTC. It translates to CASGLIHPQPYEQYF. Complete variable domain (other parts from reference TRBV12-5 and TRBJ2-7): DARVTQTPRHKVTEMGQEVTMRCQPILGHNTVFWYRQTMMQGLELLAYFRNRAPLDDSGMPKDRFSAEMPDATLATLKIQPSEPRDSAVYFCASGLIHPQPYEQYFGPGTRLTVT.

J is TRBJ1-2 and V is TRBV11-1; 8 positions match TRBD1. Per germline, CDR1 SGHAT and CDR2 FQDESV (reference sequence). The V gene end was trimmed by 4 bases and the J gene end by 6 bases; junction bases not matched to a gene: 7. This CDR3 spans 14 amino acids. The CDR3 DNA follows: TGTGCCAGCAGCTCCCGGACAGGGAGGAATGGCTACACCTTC. Translated: CASSSRTGRNGYTF.

This rearrangement joins TRBV2 to TRBJ1-6; no clear D. CDR1 is SNHLY, CDR2 FYNNEI, per germline. The CDR3 runs to 15 residues. Deletions cut 2 bases from V and 6 bases from J, with 11 bases between. CDR3 region: CASSESVVSNSPLHF. The CDR3 bases are TGTGCCAGCAGTGAATCGGTAGTGTCTAATTCACCCCTCCACTTT.

V gene TRBV6-5 combines with J gene TRBJ1-2; TRBD1 might be the D (5 bases). V was pared by 0 bases and J by 4 bases, with 9 bases between. CDR3 length: 14 residues. Germline CDR1 reads MNHEY; CDR2 reads SVGAGI. The CDR3 is CASSYSAGRYGYTF. The CDR3 DNA follows: TGTGCCAGCAGTTACTCGGCAGGGCGCTATGGCTACACCTTC.

The V call is TRBV6-6, the J call TRBJ1-1, with TRBD1 identical over 7 bases. This CDR3 is 14 amino acids long. Germline loops: CDR1 MNHNY, CDR2 SVGAGI (reference sequence). Unmatched junction bases numbered 7, after V lost 7 bases and J lost 2 bases. CDR3 DNA: TGTGCCAGCAAACAGGACAGGATTAACACTGAAGCTTTCTTT. It specifies CASKQDRINTEAFF.

V usage is TRBV18 and J usage is TRBJ1-5; D remains ambiguous. The CDR3 spans 15 residues. V lost 2 bases and J lost 1, with 9 bases in between. Germline CDR1 and CDR2: KGHSH and LQKENI. The CDR3 is CASSPSAGSNQPQHF. CDR3 DNA sequence: TGTGCCAGCTCACCAAGTGCCGGGAGCAATCAGCCCCAGCATTTT.

The chain uses TRBV29-1 and TRBJ2-7; no reliable D call. Trimming stripped 0 bases from V and 4 bases from J, with 13 bases between. This CDR3 is built from 14 residues. Germline assignment: CDR1 SQVTM and CDR2 ANQGSEA. In nucleotides, the CDR3 is TGCAGCGTTGAAGAACGGCTCGGCGGTTACGAGCAGTACTTC. As protein: CSVEERLGGYEQYF.

This clone was counted a few times. The chain couples TRBV28 to TRBJ1-5; 8 nucleotides match TRBD1. Germline CDR1 reads MDHEN; CDR2 reads SYDVKM. After removal of 8 bases from V and 4 bases from J, the junction contained 4 bases not matched to a gene. The CDR3 is 13 amino acids. The CDR3 bases are TGTGCCAGCGCCCGGACAGGGAATCAGCCCCAGCATTTT. It translates to CASARTGNQPQHF.

The chain is built from TRBV19 and TRBJ2-7; 7 positions match TRBD2. The V and J ends lost 3 bases and 5 bases, in that order; junction bases with no gene match: 4. CDR1 LNHDA and CDR2 SQIVND come from the germline V gene (reference sequence). This CDR3 spans 13 amino acids. CDR3 in amino acids: CASSIGGTNEQYF. The DNA of the CDR3 is TGTGCCAGTAGTATCGGGGGGACGAACGAGCAGTACTTC.

CDR3 DNA sequence: TGTGCCAGTACAGGAGAACACTATAATTCACCCCTCCACTTT. It encodes CASTGEHYNSPLHF. The chain is built from TRBV19 and TRBJ1-6; D not certain. The germline CDR1 and CDR2 sequences are LNHDA and SQIVND (reference sequence). Trimming pared 7 bases from V and 3 bases from J, leaving 10 bases between. This CDR3 is 14 amino acids long.

The V and J genes are TRBV5-6 and TRBJ2-5, with 7 nucleotides matching TRBD1. The ends lost 4 bases at V and 3 bases at J; junction bases unmatched: 15. The CDR3 is 17 amino acids. Per germline, CDR1 SGHDT and CDR2 YYEEEE. This CDR3 is CASSLGLGQKKKETQYF. The CDR3 nucleotides are TGTGCCAGCAGCCTGGGGCTGGGACAGAAAAAAAAAGAGACCCAGTACTTC.

The genes are TRBV25-1 and TRBJ1-2; D is uncertain. This CDR3 region has 13 residues. Germline values: CDR1 MGHDK, CDR2 SYGVNS. V shed 0 bases and J shed 5 bases, with 7 bases lying between them. Here the CDR3 reads CASSEYGDYGYTF. The CDR3, as DNA: TGTGCCAGCAGTGAATATGGGGATTATGGCTACACCTTC.

This chain joins TRBV18 and TRBJ1-6; TRBD1 matches at 7 bases. V shed 3 bases and J 8 bases; nucleotides not matched to a gene: 4. Per germline, CDR1 KGHSH and CDR2 LQKENI. The CDR3 is 14 amino acids. The CDR3 loop is CASSPGQEYSPLHF. The DNA of the CDR3 is TGTGCCAGCTCACCCGGACAGGAGTATTCACCCCTCCACTTT.

The chain links TRBV5-4 to TRBJ2-2; the D gene could be TRBD1 or TRBD2 (5 bases each). The CDR3 sequence is 16 residues long. Trimming shortened V by 0 bases and J by 4 bases, and 13 bases separated the two germline ends. Germline V lookup: CDR1 SGHNT, CDR2 YYREEE (reference sequence). The CDR3 loop is CASSLAGRAGTGELFF. CDR3 bases: TGTGCCAGCAGCTTGGCGGGCAGGGCGGGCACCGGGGAGCTGTTTTTT.

The chain uses TRBV15 and TRBJ1-1; no firm D call. The V and J ends lost 1 base and 1 base respectively, with 10 bases between them. The germline gives CDR1 LNHNV, CDR2 YYDKDF (reference sequence). The CDR3 has 15 amino acids. CDR3 region: CATSRGGWRNTEAFF. DNA for the CDR3: TGTGCCACCAGCAGAGGGGGATGGAGGAACACTGAAGCTTTCTTT.

The J gene is TRBJ2-5, the V gene TRBV7-3, with TRBD1 as a possible D gene (5 bases). Per germline, CDR1 SGHTA and CDR2 FQGTGA. The CDR3 runs to 14 residues. The germline V and J ends were trimmed by 4 bases and 5 bases, with 14 bases remaining between them. The CDR3, as DNA: TGTGCCAGCAGCTCCCAGGGTATAGGCGAGACCCAGTACTTC. This translates into CASSSQGIGETQYF. The full variable domain, completed using reference TRBV7-3 and TRBJ2-5, is GAGVSQTPSNKVTEKGKYVELRCDPISGHTALYWYRQSLGQGPEFLIYFQGTGAADDSGLPNDRFFAVRPEGSVSTLKIQRTERGDSAVYLCASSSQGIGETQYFGPGTRLLVL.

This chain connects TRBV20-1 to TRBJ1-4, with D possibly matching TRBD1 (5 bases). V was clipped by 2 bases and J by 11 bases, with 9 bases between them. The CDR3 has 11 amino acids. The germline V gene encodes CDR1 DFQATT and CDR2 SNEGSKA (reference sequence). The DNA for the CDR3 is TGCAGTGCTAGACCCGGGACTAAACTGTTTTTT. Translation gives CSARPGTKLFF.

This chain joins TRBV6-5 and TRBJ2-7, with 9 positions matching TRBD1. CDR3 length equals 15 residues. CDR1 MNHEY and CDR2 SVGAGI come from the germline V gene. V gave up 2 bases and J gave up 3 bases; unmatched junction bases: 5. The CDR3: CASSYLQGQGYEQYF. The CDR3 region has the DNA TGTGCCAGCAGTTACCTACAGGGACAGGGCTACGAGCAGTACTTC.

V usage is TRBV2 and J usage is TRBJ2-7; 8 bases are shared with TRBD1. The CDR3 totals 16 residues. The trim removed 6 bases at V and 0 bases at J, leaving 10 bases unmatched. The germline CDR1 and CDR2 sequences are SNHLY and FYNNEI. The CDR3 nucleotides read TGTGCCAGCAGATTCCTTTCAGGACAGGGCTCCTACGAGCAGTACTTC. Translating it yields CASRFLSGQGSYEQYF.

The rearrangement uses TRBV5-1 and TRBJ1-4; D may be TRBD1 (5 bases). This CDR3 is built from 12 residues. CDR1 SGHRS and CDR2 YFSETQ come from the germline V gene. Trimming removed 3 bases at V and 8 bases at J, with 8 bases between. The CDR3 bases are TGCGCCAGCAGCTCGGAGGGGGAAAAACTGTTTTTT. It codes for CASSSEGEKLFF.

The chain employs TRBV27 and TRBJ2-5; no clear D gene. Germline CDR1 is MNHEY and CDR2 is SMNVEV (reference sequence). The CDR3 length is 16 residues. The V end was cut by 6 bases, the J end by 2 bases, with 19 bases between. The chain's CDR3 is CASSPRTALTQETQYF. CDR3 coding DNA: TGTGCCAGCAGCCCTCGGACGGCACTGACTCAAGAGACCCAGTACTTC.

J is TRBJ1-1 and V is TRBV5-1, with a possible D match to TRBD1 (6 bases). The length of the CDR3 is 14 residues. V was trimmed by 9 bases and J by 4 bases, leaving 19 bases between them. Germline CDR1 SGHRS, CDR2 YFSETQ. The CDR3 sequence: CATTTGGRGTEAFF. As DNA, the CDR3 is TGCGCCACCACGACAGGAGGGCGAGGCACTGAAGCTTTCTTT.

In DNA form, the CDR3 reads TGTGCCAGCAGTTTTTACACGAGCTCCTATAATTCACCCCTCCACTTT. Encoded protein: CASSFYTSSYNSPLHF. This sequence joins TRBV28 and TRBJ1-6; D is undetermined. The germline V gene encodes CDR1 MDHEN and CDR2 SYDVKM. CDR3 length: 16 amino acids. The V end lost 3 bases, the J end lost 0 bases, and 9 bases lay between the germline ends.

This sequence joins TRBV9 and TRBJ1-3; the D gene is possibly TRBD1 (5 bases). Germline lookup yields CDR1 SGDLS and CDR2 YYNGEE. The CDR3 runs 15 residues. The germline V and J ends were trimmed by 5 bases and 0 bases, with 12 bases remaining between them. CDR3 amino acids: CASSDSGLSGNTIYF. The CDR3 DNA reads as TGTGCCAGCAGTGACAGCGGTCTCTCTGGAAACACCATATATTTT.

This rearrangement joins TRBV13 to TRBJ2-7; TRBD2 matches at 14 bases. The CDR3 loop spans 18 amino acids. In germline, CDR1 is PRHDT, CDR2 FYEKMQ (reference sequence). Germline trimming cut 4 bases from V and 4 bases from J; bases unmatched to any gene: 12. The CDR3: CASSSSRPGTSGGYEQYF. CDR3 bases: TGTGCCAGCAGCTCATCGCGTCCCGGGACTAGCGGGGGATACGAGCAGTACTTC.